The clone carrying this T cell receptor beta chain was detected ten times or more. The target antigen is unknown. The CDR3 loop spans 17 amino acids. CDR1 LGHDT and CDR2 YNNKEL come from the germline V gene (reference sequence). With V trimmed by 3 bases and J by 0 bases, 7 bases remained unmatched. The entry originates in a study of T cells after yellow fever vaccination. Study outcomes and limitations: Reappearance after the booster was seen for most primary-vaccination clones, at 95% to 96% CD4 and roughly 90% CD8.

They built TCR cDNA with 5'RACE template switching, a step that put in a universal primer site and UMIs. Via MiXCR, TCRdb re-called the 5' RACE reads, giving one row per CDR3 protein. The sample has fewer than 450,000 distinct CDR3 sequences, roughly 4.3% seen once. This clonotype originated in a man younger than 35 who received the YFV17D yellow fever vaccine. The material sequenced was PBMCs, taken 5 days after the yellow fever booster vaccination. This chain uses TRBV3-1 with TRBJ2-1, with TRBD2 identical over 8 bases. This CDR3 is CASSQAGSGGSYNEQFF. The DNA of the CDR3 is TGTGCCAGCAGCCAGGCCGGCAGCGGGGGCTCCTACAATGAGCAGTTCTTC.